This passage covers 27 T cell receptor beta chains from one sample sequenced in a study of shared clonotypes between healthy human individuals. The method was immunoSEQ multiplex PCR; TCRdb's version includes in-frame clones alone and lacks a portion of them. The sample lists around 1.9 million clones, 93% occurring once. Naivety among CD8 cells was defined by CD45RO negativity and positive CCR7 selection, thereby excluding terminally differentiated effector memory CD45RA+ cells. Sequencing was carried out using naive CD8+ T cells from PBMCs. All receptors come from a man aged 18 to 35 in good health. Some clones in this sample may be carry-over from other donors' samples.

In its sample, this clone was seen once. The sample has other DNA sequences that encode this CDR3 too. V is TRBV6-5 and J is TRBJ2-7, with 8 bases aligning to TRBD1. Germline values: CDR1 MNHEY, CDR2 SVGAGI. The CDR3 sequence is 14 residues long. Losses at the gene ends were 0 bases for V and 6 bases for J; bases not matched to a gene: 4. The CDR3 coding sequence is TGTGCCAGCAGTTACTCGCGACAGGGGAGCGAGCAGTACTTC. Its translation: CASSYSRQGSEQYF.

This chain uses TRBV6-1 with TRBJ1-2, with D perhaps matching TRBD1 (5 bases). The CDR3 extends over 9 amino acids. Germline values: CDR1 MNHNS, CDR2 SASEGT. Written as DNA, the CDR3 is TGTGCGCTGGGGGATGGCTACACCTTC. It yields the protein CALGDGYTF.

The chain is built from TRBV28 and TRBJ1-2; 10 bases align to TRBD1. V lost 5 bases and J lost 1; bases outside the gene matches: 10. The germline V gene encodes CDR1 MDHEN and CDR2 SYDVKM. The length of the CDR3 is 17 residues. The CDR3 DNA reads TGTGCCAGCAGTGAGCCGGGACAGGGGTCTTTTAACTATGGCTACACCTTC. It specifies CASSEPGQGSFNYGYTF.

The chain employs TRBV7-9 and TRBJ1-5; the D is unclear. The CDR3 covers 14 residues. Germline CDR1 is SEHNR and CDR2 is FQNEAQ (reference sequence). Trimming left V 0 bases short and J 5 bases short, with 8 bases between. The CDR3 spells CASSLAGWDQPQHF. For the CDR3, the DNA is TGTGCCAGCAGCTTAGCGGGCTGGGATCAGCCCCAGCATTTT. The full variable domain, completed using reference TRBV7-9 and TRBJ1-5, is DTGVSQNPRHKITKRGQNVTFRCDPISEHNRLYWYRQTLGQGPEFLTYFQNEAQLEKSRLLSDRFSAERPKGSFSTLEIQRTEQGDSAMYLCASSLAGWDQPQHFGDGTRLSIL.

The chain uses TRBV29-1 and TRBJ2-7; 8 bases are shared with TRBD1. Per germline, CDR1 SQVTM and CDR2 ANQGSEA. CDR3 length: 16 residues. Trimming at V came to 0 bases and at J to 2 bases, leaving 9 bases not matched to a gene. The CDR3 DNA is TGCAGCGTTGAAGATTTAAAGACAGGGGCGACCTACGAGCAGTACTTC. This sequence encodes CSVEDLKTGATYEQYF.

The rearrangement links TRBV5-1 to TRBJ2-7; the D gene is possibly TRBD1 (6 bases). From germline, CDR1 is SGHRS and CDR2 YFSETQ. The CDR3 length is 15 residues. V gave up 3 bases and J gave up 4 bases, with 17 bases separating them. In DNA, the CDR3 is TGCGCCAGCAGCTACCGAACTACAGGGTTGTACGAGCAGTACTTC. This encodes CASSYRTTGLYEQYF.

V gene TRBV9 combines with J gene TRBJ1-2, with TRBD1 matching 7 bases. This CDR3 spans 13 amino acids. V lost 3 bases to trimming and J lost 8 bases; unmatched junction nucleotides: 7. The germline gives CDR1 SGDLS, CDR2 YYNGEE. Written as DNA, the CDR3 is TGTGCCAGCAGCGCGACAGGGCGGGAAGGCTACACCTTC. Amino acids: CASSATGREGYTF.

The chain has TRBV13 and TRBJ2-7; TRBD1 agrees at 8 bases. The CDR3 length is 14 residues. The V segment lost 5 bases and the J segment 6 bases; nucleotides outside the gene matches: 9. CDR1 and CDR2 from the germline V gene are PRHDT and FYEKMQ (reference sequence). The CDR3 bases are TGTGCCAGCAGCCAGACAGGGGAGGTGGGCGAGCAGTACTTC. Amino acids: CASSQTGEVGEQYF.

This chain joins TRBV19 and TRBJ1-5; perhaps TRBD1 as D (5 bases). CDR1 LNHDA and CDR2 SQIVND come from the germline V gene (reference sequence). This CDR3 spans 15 amino acids. V was shortened by 7 bases and J by 5 bases, with 18 bases between the two germline ends. The CDR3 nucleotides are TGTGCCAGTACCCCCCTGGGGGTCTGGGATCAGCCCCAGCATTTT. It codes for CASTPLGVWDQPQHF. Looking up the rest from reference TRBV19 and TRBJ1-5 gives the full variable domain: DGGITQSPKYLFRKEGQNVTLSCEQNLNHDAMYWYRQDPGQGLRLIYYSQIVNDFQKGDIAEGYSVSREKKESFPLTVTSAQKNPTAFYLCASTPLGVWDQPQHFGDGTRLSIL.

The chain recombines TRBV27 with TRBJ2-7; TRBD2 agrees at 9 bases. Germline CDR1 and CDR2: MNHEY and SMNVEV (reference sequence). There are 15 residues in the CDR3. V lost 6 bases and J lost 5; bases outside the gene matches: 11. The CDR3 nucleotides read TGTGCCAGCAGCCCTTCGGGGCTAGCGGGACACGAGCAGTACTTC. Translated, it gives CASSPSGLAGHEQYF.

This sequence joins TRBV27 and TRBJ1-2, with a tentative D call TRBD1 (6 bases). CDR1 and CDR2 from the germline V gene are MNHEY and SMNVEV (reference sequence). The CDR3 extends over 16 amino acids. V gave up 5 bases and J gave up 2 bases, with 18 bases separating them. The CDR3 bases are TGTGCCAGCAGTCCGGGACACCCAGTCCTCAACTATGGCTACACCTTC. Translating it yields CASSPGHPVLNYGYTF.

This rearrangement joins TRBV27 to TRBJ2-1; 10 nucleotides agree with TRBD2. This CDR3 is built from 15 residues. Germline assignment: CDR1 MNHEY and CDR2 SMNVEV (reference sequence). With V trimmed by 7 bases and J by 6 bases, 9 bases remained unmatched. CDR3 loop: CASNYLAGVGNEQFF. The CDR3 DNA follows: TGTGCCAGCAATTATCTAGCGGGAGTGGGCAATGAGCAGTTCTTC.

V is TRBV6-1 and J is TRBJ1-1, with D unresolved. The V gene's germline CDR1 is MNHNS and CDR2 SASEGT. This CDR3 comprises 12 residues. With 6 bases removed from V and 10 bases from J, the gap between germline ends came to 15 bases. The CDR3 spells CASRTSDVAAFF. CDR3 nucleotide sequence: TGTGCCAGCAGAACTTCGGACGTGGCAGCTTTCTTT.

The chain couples TRBV19 to TRBJ1-3, with a weak D call TRBD1 (6 bases). From germline, CDR1 is LNHDA and CDR2 SQIVND (reference sequence). The V end was cut by 5 bases, the J end by 2 bases, with 13 bases between. The CDR3 has 15 amino acids. CDR3 in amino acids: CASSPHRVPGNTIYF. The CDR3 bases are TGTGCCAGTAGTCCCCACAGGGTTCCTGGAAACACCATATATTTT. The variable domain in full, completed from reference TRBV19 and TRBJ1-3, reads DGGITQSPKYLFRKEGQNVTLSCEQNLNHDAMYWYRQDPGQGLRLIYYSQIVNDFQKGDIAEGYSVSREKKESFPLTVTSAQKNPTAFYLCASSPHRVPGNTIYFGEGSWLTVV.

The CDR3 region has the DNA TGTGCCAGCAGCCCTTGGGACGGAATGAACGCCCACGAGCAGTACTTC. Translation: CASSPWDGMNAHEQYF. The chain joins TRBV7-8 to TRBJ2-7, with D perhaps TRBD1 or TRBD2 (5 bases each). The CDR3 covers 16 residues. V lost 5 bases to trimming and J lost 5 bases, with 22 bases between them. Germline V gives CDR1 SGHVS, CDR2 FQNEAQ.

The rearrangement joins TRBV7-9 to TRBJ2-2; 11 bases match TRBD2. Germline V lookup: CDR1 SEHNR, CDR2 FQNEAQ (reference sequence). This CDR3 comprises 19 residues. The junction had 12 bases not matched to a gene; V was cut back by 4 bases and J by 2 bases. CDR3 loop: CASSSTPASGRSNTGELFF. The CDR3 DNA is TGTGCCAGCAGCTCTACCCCGGCTAGCGGGAGGTCCAACACCGGGGAGCTGTTTTTT.

On this clone itself: Other nucleotide sequences in the sample specify the same CDR3. The chain carries TRBV13 and TRBJ2-7; D is perhaps TRBD1 (5 bases). Germline V gives CDR1 PRHDT, CDR2 FYEKMQ (reference sequence). The CDR3 runs 12 residues. The V gene lost 3 bases and the J gene lost 4 bases, with 7 bases spanning the gap. The CDR3 nucleotides are TGTGCCAGCAGCTTTCCAGGGTACGAGCAGTACTTC. As protein: CASSFPGYEQYF.

The V and J genes are TRBV7-6 and TRBJ2-3; tentative D call: TRBD2 (5 bases). This CDR3 has 15 residues. Trimming removed 5 bases from V and 6 bases from J, with 18 bases in between. From germline, CDR1 is SGHVS and CDR2 FNYEAQ. The CDR3 DNA sequence: TGTGCCAGCAGCAAAGCGGAAACCCTCTCGGATACGCAGTATTTT. Amino acid sequence: CASSKAETLSDTQYF.

The V gene is TRBV30, the J gene TRBJ1-1, with TRBD1 identical over 9 bases. This CDR3 comprises 14 residues. J gave up 9 bases and V 0 bases, and 8 bases lay outside the gene matches. From germline, CDR1 is GTSNPN and CDR2 SVGIG (reference sequence). The DNA of the CDR3 is TGTGCCTGGAGTGTACACCGGACAGGGGAACAAGCTTTCTTT. Amino acid sequence: CAWSVHRTGEQAFF.

The chain has TRBV28 and TRBJ2-7; D not certain. V lost 7 bases and J 1 base, leaving 17 bases between the germline ends. Germline loops: CDR1 MDHEN, CDR2 SYDVKM. The CDR3 has 15 residues. The CDR3 sequence is CASIRGAHQSYEQYF. The CDR3 region has the DNA TGTGCCAGCATCCGAGGAGCGCACCAGTCCTACGAGCAGTACTTC.

For the CDR3, the DNA is TGTGCCAGCAACGTAGTTATCATCGGCGATGAGCAGTTCTTC. Its protein product is CASNVVIIGDEQFF. V is TRBV7-9 and J is TRBJ2-1; D remains ambiguous. Per the germline V gene, CDR1 is SEHNR and CDR2 is FQNEAQ (reference sequence). Trimming cost V 7 bases and J 8 bases, with 18 bases left between them. There are 14 residues in the CDR3. Using reference TRBV7-9 and TRBJ2-1 for the parts outside the CDR3, the full variable domain is DTGVSQNPRHKITKRGQNVTFRCDPISEHNRLYWYRQTLGQGPEFLTYFQNEAQLEKSRLLSDRFSAERPKGSFSTLEIQRTEQGDSAMYLCASNVVIIGDEQFFGPGTRLTVL.

CDR3 in amino acids: CASSGYTGGQYYEQYF. The CDR3, as DNA: TGTGCCAGCAGTGGATACACAGGGGGTCAATACTACGAGCAGTACTTC. The rearrangement joins TRBV28 to TRBJ2-7; TRBD1 matches 8 bases. The CDR3 runs to 16 residues. Trimming cost V 5 bases and J 3 bases; bases outside gene matches: 12. Germline V lookup: CDR1 MDHEN, CDR2 SYDVKM.

The V and J genes are TRBV7-9 and TRBJ1-2; D unclear. V dropped 5 bases and J dropped 3 bases, with 10 bases sitting between them. Germline CDR1 is SEHNR and CDR2 is FQNEAQ (reference sequence). The CDR3 runs to 13 residues. The CDR3, as DNA: TGTGCCAGCAGCCCGGAAAGAGACTATGGCTACACCTTC. This translates into CASSPERDYGYTF.

The genes are TRBV7-3 and TRBJ2-7, with D perhaps assigned TRBD1 or TRBD2 (5 bases each). The V and J ends lost 5 bases and 2 bases respectively, with 13 bases between them. The CDR3 has 14 amino acids. Germline assignment: CDR1 SGHTA and CDR2 FQGTGA. CDR3 region: CASSPAGDPYEQYF. CDR3 DNA: TGTGCCAGCAGCCCCGCCGGGGACCCCTACGAGCAGTACTTC.

The V call is TRBV30, the J call TRBJ2-3; the match to TRBD2 covers 8 bases. Per germline, CDR1 GTSNPN and CDR2 SVGIG (reference sequence). V was pared by 5 bases and J by 5 bases, with 6 bases of the junction left unmatched. The CDR3 runs to 13 residues. As DNA, the CDR3 is TGTGCCTGGCGCGCGGGAGGATTAGATACGCAGTATTTT. It encodes CAWRAGGLDTQYF. The entire variable domain, with the rest obtained from reference TRBV30 and TRBJ2-3, is as follows: SQTIHQWPATLVQPVGSPLSLECTVEGTSNPNLYWYRQAAGRGLQLLFYSVGIGQISSEVPQNLSASRPQDRQFILSSKKLLLSDSGFYLCAWRAGGLDTQYFGPGTRLTVL.

The chain uses TRBV6-1 and TRBJ2-3; D not certain. The germline V gene encodes CDR1 MNHNS and CDR2 SASEGT. The CDR3 is 17 amino acids. V lost 0 bases and J 5 bases, leaving 18 bases between the germline ends. The CDR3: CASSEALLFIVRDTQYF. The CDR3 nucleotides read TGTGCCAGCAGTGAAGCGCTTCTCTTTATCGTCAGAGATACGCAGTATTTT.

The chain has TRBV7-9 and TRBJ1-4; no clear D. Germline V gives CDR1 SEHNR, CDR2 FQNEAQ (reference sequence). The V gene lost 5 bases and the J gene lost 4 bases, with 17 bases spanning the gap. CDR3 length: 16 amino acids. DNA for the CDR3: TGTGCCAGCAGCCCTGGCATTAGAGGGCTTAATGAAAAACTGTTTTTT. It codes for CASSPGIRGLNEKLFF. Combining the CDR3 with reference TRBV7-9 and TRBJ1-4 gives the whole variable domain DTGVSQNPRHKITKRGQNVTFRCDPISEHNRLYWYRQTLGQGPEFLTYFQNEAQLEKSRLLSDRFSAERPKGSFSTLEIQRTEQGDSAMYLCASSPGIRGLNEKLFFGSGTQLSVL.